This paragraph reports one T cell receptor beta chain. This record comes from a study of cytomegalovirus exposure and HLA in healthy donors. The CDR3 sequence is 13 residues long. Germline V lookup: CDR1 SQVTM, CDR2 ANQGSEA. The germline V and J ends were trimmed by 4 bases and 3 bases, with 13 bases remaining between them. 60 Vbeta and 13 Jbeta primers were used in PCR. The method was immunoSEQ multiplex PCR; TCRdb's version includes in-frame clones alone and lacks a portion of them. Of 100,000 or so clones listed, about four fifths are singletons. The sequencing input was PBMCs. This clonotype was sampled from a man aged 30 to 45 in good health and CMV-seronegative. The chain links TRBV29-1 to TRBJ2-7; perhaps TRBD2 as D (5 bases). This CDR3 is CSVVGSGDYEQYF. CDR3 DNA: TGCAGCGTTGTGGGCAGCGGCGACTACGAGCAGTACTTC.